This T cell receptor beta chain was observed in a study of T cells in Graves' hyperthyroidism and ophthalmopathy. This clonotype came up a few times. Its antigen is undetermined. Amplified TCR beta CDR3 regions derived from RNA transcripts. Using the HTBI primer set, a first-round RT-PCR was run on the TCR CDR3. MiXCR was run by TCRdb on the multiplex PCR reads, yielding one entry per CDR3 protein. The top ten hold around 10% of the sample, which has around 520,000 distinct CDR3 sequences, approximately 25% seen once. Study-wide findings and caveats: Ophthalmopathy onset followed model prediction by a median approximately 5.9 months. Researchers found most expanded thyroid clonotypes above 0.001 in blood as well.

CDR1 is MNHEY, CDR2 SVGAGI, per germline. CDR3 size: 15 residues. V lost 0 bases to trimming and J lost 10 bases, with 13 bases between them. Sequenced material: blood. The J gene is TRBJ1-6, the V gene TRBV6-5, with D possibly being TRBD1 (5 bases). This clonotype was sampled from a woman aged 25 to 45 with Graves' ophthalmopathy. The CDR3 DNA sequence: TGTGCCAGCAGTTACTCCGGGGACTTGAGGTCACCCCTCCACTTT. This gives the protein CASSYSGDLRSPLHF.